A single sample is the source of the 22 T cell receptor beta chains below, sequenced in a study of blood T cell repertoires in COVID-19 (dated by TCRdb to 2020 to 2021). The library was built by means of the immunoSEQ multiplex PCR assay. TCRdb limited this immuneACCESS table to in-frame rearrangements with V and J called. A share of clones is missing; checked studies link under half to unresolved V genes, and the rest is unexplained. The sample profile shows 250,000 to 350,000 clones; around 90% of them were found once. Approximately 2% of the sample comes from the top ten. The sequencing sample was made of peripheral blood. All receptors come from a man aged 18 to 30 with active or convalescent COVID-19.

V is TRBV6-5 and J is TRBJ1-2; D uncertain. Per germline, CDR1 MNHEY and CDR2 SVGAGI. Trimming removed 0 bases from V and 0 bases from J, with 8 bases in between. The CDR3 is 15 amino acids. This chain's CDR3 is CASSYSVPANYGYTF. The CDR3 DNA is TGTGCCAGCAGTTACTCAGTTCCAGCTAACTATGGCTACACCTTC.

The gene calls are TRBV7-2 and TRBJ2-5; 13 bases map to TRBD2. J gave up 5 bases and V 5 bases, and 8 bases lay outside the gene matches. The V gene's germline CDR1 is SGHTA and CDR2 FQGNSA. This CDR3 comprises 16 residues. CDR3 sequence (DNA): TGTGCCAGCAGCCTCTCCGGGACTAGCGGGAAGGAGACCCAGTACTTC. Amino acid sequence: CASSLSGTSGKETQYF.

The chain couples TRBV15 to TRBJ1-4; 8 bases are shared with TRBD1. The germline gives CDR1 LNHNV, CDR2 YYDKDF (reference sequence). The CDR3 sequence is 15 residues long. V lost 1 base and J lost 8; bases outside the gene matches: 6. The CDR3 region is CATSRGQGQGEKLFF. The CDR3 nucleotides read TGTGCCACCAGCAGAGGACAGGGGCAGGGGGAAAAACTGTTTTTT. Filled out from reference TRBV15 and TRBJ1-4, the complete variable domain reads DAMVIQNPRYQVTQFGKPVTLSCSQTLNHNVMYWYQQKSSQAPKLLFHYYDKDFNNEADTPDNFQSRRPNTSFCFLDIRSPGLGDTAMYLCATSRGQGQGEKLFFGSGTQLSVL.

The V and J genes are TRBV5-6 and TRBJ1-1; no clear D gene. V gave up 2 bases and J gave up 0 bases, with 20 bases separating them. This CDR3 is built from 18 residues. CDR1 and CDR2 from the germline V gene are SGHDT and YYEEEE. The CDR3 region is CASSLRHTRTTLNTEAFF. CDR3 coding DNA: TGTGCCAGCAGCTTACGGCACACCCGCACTACATTGAACACTGAAGCTTTCTTT.

This chain uses TRBV19 with TRBJ2-7, with 7 bases that match TRBD2. With V trimmed by 3 bases and J by 9 bases, 11 bases remained unmatched. The CDR3 loop spans 14 amino acids. CDR1 and CDR2 (germline): LNHDA, SQIVND (reference sequence). The CDR3 is CASSIKWGGSSQYF. CDR3 DNA: TGTGCCAGTAGTATCAAGTGGGGGGGATCATCGCAGTACTTC.

The chain has TRBV5-1 and TRBJ2-7; D not certain. Germline values: CDR1 SGHRS, CDR2 YFSETQ. The CDR3 contains 13 residues. V was pared by 0 bases and J by 3 bases, with 7 bases between. The CDR3 coding sequence is TGCGCCAGCAGCTTGGGTATTATCTACGAGCAGTACTTC. This encodes CASSLGIIYEQYF.

The gene calls are TRBV18 and TRBJ1-4, with TRBD1 identical over 8 bases. There are 17 residues in the CDR3. After removal of 0 bases from V and 3 bases from J, the junction contained 6 bases not matched to a gene. Germline CDR1 reads KGHSH; CDR2 reads LQKENI. The chain's CDR3 is CASSPPSGGQSNEKLFF. The CDR3 nucleotides are TGTGCCAGCTCACCACCATCAGGGGGCCAATCTAATGAAAAACTGTTTTTT. Full variable domain (missing parts from reference TRBV18 and TRBJ1-4): NAGVMQNPRHLVRRRGQEARLRCSPMKGHSHVYWYRQLPEEGLKFMVYLQKENIIDESGMPKERFSAEFPKEGPSILRIQQVVRGDSAAYFCASSPPSGGQSNEKLFFGSGTQLSVL.

The V call is TRBV3-1 (or the pseudogene TRBV3-2), the J call TRBJ2-1; the D is unclear. V shed 4 bases and J shed 11 bases, with 9 bases lying between them. Per germline, CDR1 LGHDT and CDR2 YNNKEL (reference sequence). The CDR3 has 11 amino acids. This CDR3 reads CASSLRSKQFF. The CDR3 bases are TGTGCCAGCAGCCTGAGGTCCAAGCAGTTCTTC.

As to this clone: In the same sample, other DNA sequences code for this CDR3. The chain uses TRBV19 and TRBJ1-5; 7 positions agree with TRBD1. The CDR3 sequence is 14 residues long. From germline, CDR1 is LNHDA and CDR2 SQIVND (reference sequence). The V segment lost 2 bases and the J segment 4 bases; nucleotides outside the gene matches: 2. The chain's CDR3 is CASSISGGNQPQHF. CDR3 bases: TGTGCCAGTAGTATATCAGGGGGGAATCAGCCCCAGCATTTT.

The genes are TRBV12-5 and TRBJ1-4; D gene unclear. Trimming removed 0 bases at V and 7 bases at J, with 6 bases between. CDR3 length: 13 residues. CDR1 and CDR2 from the germline V gene are LGHNT and FRNRAP. The CDR3 sequence: CASGLVEGEKLFF. In DNA form, the CDR3 reads TGTGCTAGTGGTTTGGTAGAGGGTGAAAAACTGTTTTTT.

This rearrangement joins TRBV20-1 to TRBJ1-6, with D possibly being TRBD1 (6 bases). Germline-derived CDR1 and CDR2 are DFQATT and SNEGSKA (reference sequence). Trimming took off 4 bases at V and 9 bases at J, with 7 bases between the two ends. This CDR3 is built from 11 residues. The CDR3 nucleotides read TGCAGTGCTACGACAGGTTCACCCCTCCACTTT. Protein product: CSATTGSPLHF.

V usage is TRBV2 and J usage is TRBJ1-1; 8 bases line up with TRBD1. After removal of 6 bases from V and 3 bases from J, the junction contained 15 bases not matched to a gene. Germline CDR1 is SNHLY and CDR2 is FYNNEI. The CDR3 extends over 17 amino acids. DNA of the CDR3: TGTGCCAGCAGCCGGTACCGGACAGGGAGGGGGTACACTGAAGCTTTCTTT. This codes for CASSRYRTGRGYTEAFF.

The chain carries TRBV18 and TRBJ2-1, with TRBD2 matching 7 bases. Germline CDR1 and CDR2: KGHSH and LQKENI. V dropped 2 bases and J dropped 9; count of bases not matched to a gene: 4. This CDR3 has 13 residues. The CDR3 DNA reads as TGTGCCAGCTCACCAGGCCCGGGGGGTGAGCAGTTCTTC. Amino acids: CASSPGPGGEQFF.

The rearrangement links TRBV6-1 to TRBJ2-7, with TRBD2 matching over 10 bases. The CDR3 loop spans 13 amino acids. Per germline, CDR1 MNHNS and CDR2 SASEGT. V shed 5 bases and J 3 bases; nucleotides not matched to a gene: 1. The CDR3 DNA follows: TGTGCCAGCAGTCCTAGCGGGAGCTACGAGCAGTACTTC. Encoded protein: CASSPSGSYEQYF.

The rearrangement joins TRBV6-2 or TRBV6-3 to TRBJ1-1; a weak D match, TRBD1 (6 bases). The CDR3 contains 13 residues. Germline CDR1 and CDR2: MNHEY and SVGEGT. Trimming removed 6 bases from V and 7 bases from J, with 15 bases in between. In DNA form, the CDR3 reads TGTGCCAGCAGCCAGTGGGTAGGGGGTGAAGCTTTCTTT. Encoded protein: CASSQWVGGEAFF.

The chain joins TRBV6-5 to TRBJ2-1; a possible D gene is TRBD2 (7 bases). The CDR3 is 15 amino acids. Trimming shortened V by 0 bases and J by 8 bases, and 14 bases separated the two germline ends. The germline gives CDR1 MNHEY, CDR2 SVGAGI. CDR3 protein: CASSYSGGPSDEQFF. The DNA for the CDR3 is TGTGCCAGCAGTTACTCGGGGGGGCCTTCGGATGAGCAGTTCTTC.

The chain carries TRBV11-2 and TRBJ2-7; 11 bases align to TRBD2. Trimming at V came to 4 bases and at J to 5 bases, leaving 13 bases not matched to a gene. Germline-derived CDR1 and CDR2 are SGHAT and FQNNGV. The CDR3 spans 17 residues. The CDR3, as DNA: TGTGCCAGCAGCTCGCTCGTTCTAGCGGGAGGTGCGGACGAGCAGTACTTC. Residues: CASSSLVLAGGADEQYF.

This chain links TRBV19 with TRBJ2-1; TRBD2 aligns across 7 bases. The J segment lost 0 bases and the V segment lost 5 bases, leaving 1 base of the junction unmatched. CDR1 and CDR2 from the germline V gene are LNHDA and SQIVND (reference sequence). This CDR3 spans 14 amino acids. CDR3 DNA: TGTGCCAGTAGTGGCGGGAGCTCCTACAATGAGCAGTTCTTC. Translation: CASSGGSSYNEQFF.

This clone was seen once. Distinct nucleotide sequences in the sample also encode this CDR3. The genes are TRBV11-2 and TRBJ2-7, with D hard to call. The V gene lost 3 bases and the J gene lost 3 bases, with 3 bases spanning the gap. CDR3 length: 11 amino acids. CDR1 is SGHAT and CDR2 is FQNNGV in the germline V gene. The CDR3, as DNA: TGTGCCAGCAGCTTCCTCTACGAGCAGTACTTC. The encoded protein is CASSFLYEQYF.

This clone appeared once. This chain links TRBV6-5 with TRBJ2-3; 9 bases agree with TRBD2. CDR3 length: 14 residues. The J segment lost 6 bases and the V segment lost 6 bases, leaving 7 bases of the junction unmatched. Germline CDR1 MNHEY, CDR2 SVGAGI. CDR3 nucleotides: TGTGCCAGCAGCCAGCGGGAGGCGGGGGATACGCAGTATTTT. It is translated as CASSQREAGDTQYF.

The rearrangement joins TRBV5-1 to TRBJ2-4, with 7 bases identical to TRBD1. With 4 bases clipped from V and 8 bases from J, the junction kept 9 bases outside the gene matches. This CDR3 contains 14 residues. Germline loops: CDR1 SGHRS, CDR2 YFSETQ. The CDR3 DNA sequence: TGCGCCAGCAGCCGGGGACAGCGAGGGGACATTCAGTACTTC. It codes for CASSRGQRGDIQYF.

The gene calls are TRBV20-1 and TRBJ2-3; D may be TRBD1 (6 bases). The V and J ends lost 6 bases and 8 bases respectively, with 12 bases between them. Germline V gene data show CDR1 as DFQATT and CDR2 as SNEGSKA (reference sequence). The length of the CDR3 is 11 residues. The CDR3: CSATTGVTQYF. In DNA form, the CDR3 reads TGCAGTGCCACGACAGGCGTTACGCAGTATTTT.